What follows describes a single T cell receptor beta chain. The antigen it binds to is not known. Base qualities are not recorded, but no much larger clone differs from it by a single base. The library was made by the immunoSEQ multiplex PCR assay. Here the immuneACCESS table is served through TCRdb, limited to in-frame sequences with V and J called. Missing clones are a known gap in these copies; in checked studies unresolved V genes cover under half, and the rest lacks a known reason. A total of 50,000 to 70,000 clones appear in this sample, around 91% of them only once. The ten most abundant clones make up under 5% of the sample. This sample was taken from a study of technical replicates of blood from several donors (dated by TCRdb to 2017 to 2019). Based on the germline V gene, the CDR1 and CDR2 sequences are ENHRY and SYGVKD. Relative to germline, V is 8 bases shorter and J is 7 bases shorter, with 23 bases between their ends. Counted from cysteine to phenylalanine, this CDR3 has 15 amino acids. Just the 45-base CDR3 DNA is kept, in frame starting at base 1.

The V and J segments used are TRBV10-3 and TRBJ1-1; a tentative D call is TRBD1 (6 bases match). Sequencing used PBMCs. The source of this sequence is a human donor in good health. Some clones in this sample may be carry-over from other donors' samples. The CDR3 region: CAIATGTQRGNEAFF. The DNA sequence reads TGTGCCATCGCCACCGGGACACAAAGAGGGAATGAAGCTTTCTTT.